The source of this T cell receptor beta chain is a study of cytotoxic CD8 clonotypes in ibrutinib-treated CLL. Study results and caveats: A rise in clonality was seen at ibrutinib response, and a fall back toward baseline was seen at progression.

Clones were read by immunoSEQ multiplex PCR, and TCRdb kept only the in-frame ones, dropping some. The sample has about 160,000 clones; roughly 86% are singletons. To note about this clone: Its specificity is unknown.

Germline-derived CDR1 and CDR2 are SEHNR and FQNEAQ (reference sequence). V shed 2 bases and J shed 0 bases, with 11 bases lying between them. The length of the CDR3 is 15 residues. Sequencing used PBMCs, obtained after 12 months of ibrutinib treatment. The rearrangement links TRBV7-9 to TRBJ2-7, with D possibly TRBD1 on 6 matching bases. The clonotype comes from a human donor with chronic lymphocytic leukemia. The CDR3 is CASSLNQGSSYEQYF. The CDR3 DNA sequence: TGTGCCAGCAGCTTAAATCAGGGGAGCTCCTACGAGCAGTACTTC. The entire variable domain, with the rest obtained from reference TRBV7-9 and TRBJ2-7, is as follows: DTGVSQNPRHKITKRGQNVTFRCDPISEHNRLYWYRQTLGQGPEFLTYFQNEAQLEKSRLLSDRFSAERPKGSFSTLEIQRTEQGDSAMYLCASSLNQGSSYEQYFGPGTRLTVT.